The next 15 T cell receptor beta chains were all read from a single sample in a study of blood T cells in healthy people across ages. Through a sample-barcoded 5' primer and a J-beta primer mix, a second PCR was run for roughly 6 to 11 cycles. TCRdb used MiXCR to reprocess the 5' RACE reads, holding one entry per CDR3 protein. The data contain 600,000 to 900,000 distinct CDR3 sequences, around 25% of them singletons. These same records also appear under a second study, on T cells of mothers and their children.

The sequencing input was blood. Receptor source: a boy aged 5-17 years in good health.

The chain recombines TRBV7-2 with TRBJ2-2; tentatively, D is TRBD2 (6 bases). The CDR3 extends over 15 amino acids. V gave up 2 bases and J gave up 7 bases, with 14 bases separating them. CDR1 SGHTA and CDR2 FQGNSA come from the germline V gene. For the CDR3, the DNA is TGTGCCAGCAGCTTATTTTCCGGGGGAAACGGGGAGCTGTTTTTT. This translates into CASSLFSGGNGELFF.

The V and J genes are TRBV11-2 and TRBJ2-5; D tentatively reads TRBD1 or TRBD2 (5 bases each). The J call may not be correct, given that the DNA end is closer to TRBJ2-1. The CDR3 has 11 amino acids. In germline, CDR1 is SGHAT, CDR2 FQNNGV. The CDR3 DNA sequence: TGTGCCAGCTTCTCGGGGCTTGAGCAGTTCTTC. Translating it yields CASFSGLEQFF.

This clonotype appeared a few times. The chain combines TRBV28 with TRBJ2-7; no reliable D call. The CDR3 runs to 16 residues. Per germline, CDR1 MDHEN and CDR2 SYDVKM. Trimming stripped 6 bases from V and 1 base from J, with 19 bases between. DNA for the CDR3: TGTGCCAGCAGCCAGGTTATAGTTTGGTCGTCCTACGAGCAGTACTTC. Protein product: CASSQVIVWSSYEQYF.

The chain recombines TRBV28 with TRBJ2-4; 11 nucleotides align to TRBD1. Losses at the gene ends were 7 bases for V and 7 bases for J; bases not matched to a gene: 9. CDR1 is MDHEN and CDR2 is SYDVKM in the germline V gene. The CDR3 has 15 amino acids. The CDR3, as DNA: TGTGCCAGCAACTTCTTGGGACAGGGGGGGAACATTCAGTACTTC. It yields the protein CASNFLGQGGNIQYF.

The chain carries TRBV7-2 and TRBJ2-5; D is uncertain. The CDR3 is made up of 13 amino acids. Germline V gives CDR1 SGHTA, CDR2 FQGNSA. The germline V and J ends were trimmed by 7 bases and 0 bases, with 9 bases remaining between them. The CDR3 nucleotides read TGTGCCAGCAACTTCACAGACCAAGAGACCCAGTACTTC. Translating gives CASNFTDQETQYF.

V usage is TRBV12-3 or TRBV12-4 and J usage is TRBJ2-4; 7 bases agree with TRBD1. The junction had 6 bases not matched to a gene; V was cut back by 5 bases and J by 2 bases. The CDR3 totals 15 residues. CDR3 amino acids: CASSKRRGTKNIQYF. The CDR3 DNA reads TGTGCCAGCAGTAAACGCAGGGGGACCAAAAACATTCAGTACTTC.

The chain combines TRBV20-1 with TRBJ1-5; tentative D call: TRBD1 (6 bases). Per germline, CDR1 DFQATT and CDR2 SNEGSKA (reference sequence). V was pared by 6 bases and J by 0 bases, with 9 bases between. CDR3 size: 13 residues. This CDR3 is CSAGGHSNQPQHF. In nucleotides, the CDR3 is TGCAGTGCCGGGGGCCATAGCAATCAGCCCCAGCATTTT.

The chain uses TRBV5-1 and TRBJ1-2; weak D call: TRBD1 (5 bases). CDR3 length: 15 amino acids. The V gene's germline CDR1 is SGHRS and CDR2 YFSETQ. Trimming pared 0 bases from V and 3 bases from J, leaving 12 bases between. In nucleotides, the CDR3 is TGCGCCAGCAGCTTGGAGCAGGGCGGGGACTATGGCTACACCTTC. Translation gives CASSLEQGGDYGYTF.

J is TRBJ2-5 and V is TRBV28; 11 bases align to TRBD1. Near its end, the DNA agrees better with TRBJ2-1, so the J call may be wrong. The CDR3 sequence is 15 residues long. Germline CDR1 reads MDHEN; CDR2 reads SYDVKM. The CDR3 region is CASILAGTGGEEQFF. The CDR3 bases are TGTGCCAGCATTCTGGCCGGGACAGGGGGTGAGGAGCAGTTCTTC.

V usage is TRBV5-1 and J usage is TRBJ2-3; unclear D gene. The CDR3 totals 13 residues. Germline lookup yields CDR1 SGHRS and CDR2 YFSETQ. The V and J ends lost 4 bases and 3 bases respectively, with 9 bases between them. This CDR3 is CASSPTRTDTQYF. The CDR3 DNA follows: TGCGCCAGCAGCCCCACGAGGACAGATACGCAGTATTTT.

The CDR3, as DNA: TGCGCCAGCAGTCGGGCGCAGGCACCTCCCAATGAGCAGTTCTTC. Translation gives CASSRAQAPPNEQFF. This chain connects TRBV5-1 to TRBJ2-5; no clear D gene. The DNA matches TRBJ2-1 better at its end, which makes the J call doubtful. The germline gives CDR1 SGHRS, CDR2 YFSETQ. The CDR3 has 15 residues.

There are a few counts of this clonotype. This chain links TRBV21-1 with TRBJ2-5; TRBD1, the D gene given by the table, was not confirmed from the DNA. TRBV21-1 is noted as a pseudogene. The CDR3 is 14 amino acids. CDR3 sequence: CASSGRQDRGTQYF. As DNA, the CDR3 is TGTGCCAGCAGCGGCCGACAGGACCGCGGGACCCAGTACTTC.

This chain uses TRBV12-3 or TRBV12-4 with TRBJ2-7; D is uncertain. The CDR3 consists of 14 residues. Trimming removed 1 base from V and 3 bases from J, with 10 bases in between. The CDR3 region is CASSLDGRIYEQYF. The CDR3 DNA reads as TGTGCCAGCAGTTTAGATGGGCGGATCTACGAGCAGTACTTC.

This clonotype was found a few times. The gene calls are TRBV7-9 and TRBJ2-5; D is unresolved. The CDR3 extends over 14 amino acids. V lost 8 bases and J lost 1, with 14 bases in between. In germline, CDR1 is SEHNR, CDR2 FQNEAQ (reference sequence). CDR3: CASGPSKFQETQYF. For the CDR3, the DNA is TGTGCCAGCGGGCCCTCGAAGTTCCAAGAGACCCAGTACTTC.

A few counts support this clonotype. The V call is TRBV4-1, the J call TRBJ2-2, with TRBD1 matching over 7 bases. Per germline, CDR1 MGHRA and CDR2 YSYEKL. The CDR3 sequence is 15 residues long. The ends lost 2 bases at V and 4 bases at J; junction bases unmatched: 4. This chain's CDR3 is CASSQKQGSTGELFF. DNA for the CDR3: TGCGCCAGCAGCCAAAAACAGGGGAGCACCGGGGAGCTGTTTTTT.